Listed here are 14 T cell receptor beta chains from one sample, sequenced in a study of T cells after yellow fever vaccination. TCRdb re-called the 5' RACE reads through MiXCR, storing one row per CDR3 protein. The table lists a few hundred thousand distinct CDR3 sequences, around 7% of them singletons. Sequencing was performed on PBMCs, taken more than 35 days after the first yellow fever vaccination. Receptor source: a man younger than 35 who received the YFV17D yellow fever vaccine.

The chain links TRBV5-4 to TRBJ1-1; no clear D. Germline CDR1 SGHNT, CDR2 YYREEE (reference sequence). The CDR3 contains 13 residues. V lost 4 bases and J 1 base, leaving 8 bases between the germline ends. CDR3 residues: CASSLPENTEAFF. CDR3 coding DNA: TGTGCCAGCAGCCTGCCCGAGAACACTGAAGCTTTCTTT.

This clonotype was recorded a few times. This chain connects TRBV4-2 to TRBJ1-2; TRBD1 aligns across 7 bases. This CDR3 has 17 amino acids. With V trimmed by 4 bases and J by 5 bases, 16 bases remained unmatched. Germline assignment: CDR1 LGHNA and CDR2 YNFKEQ. CDR3 region: CASSPSHGDSAGYGYTF. The CDR3 nucleotides are TGTGCCAGCAGCCCAAGCCACGGGGACAGCGCTGGGTATGGCTACACCTTC.

V gene TRBV7-2 combines with J gene TRBJ2-7; 9 bases match TRBD1. Looked up from germline, CDR1 is SGHTA and CDR2 is FQGNSA. With 3 bases clipped from V and 2 bases from J, the junction kept 2 bases outside the gene matches. This CDR3 is built from 14 residues. The CDR3 nucleotides are TGTGCCAGCAGCTTTGACAGGGGGACCTACGAGCAGTACTTC. Translated, it gives CASSFDRGTYEQYF. Looking up the rest from reference TRBV7-2 and TRBJ2-7 gives the full variable domain: GAGVSQSPSNKVTEKGKDVELRCDPISGHTALYWYRQSLGQGLEFLIYFQGNSAPDKSGLPSDRFSAERTGGSVSTLTIQRTQQEDSAVYLCASSFDRGTYEQYFGPGTRLTVT.

This clonotype was seen repeatedly, ten times or more. This sequence joins TRBV20-1 and TRBJ1-5; D unresolved. V shed 3 bases and J shed 0 bases, with 9 bases lying between them. CDR1 and CDR2 from the germline V gene are DFQATT and SNEGSKA (reference sequence). This CDR3 spans 14 amino acids. The CDR3 reads CSASALNSNQPQHF. The DNA for the CDR3 is TGCAGTGCTAGTGCGCTCAATAGCAATCAGCCCCAGCATTTT.

This sequence joins TRBV7-2 and TRBJ1-5; tentative D call: TRBD1 (6 bases). CDR1 and CDR2 from the germline V gene are SGHTA and FQGNSA. The CDR3 runs to 16 residues. Trimming cost V 1 base and J 6 bases, with 16 bases left between them. The CDR3 DNA follows: TGTGCCAGCAGCTTAGGCGGGGGGGCCCGAGGTCAGCCCCAGCATTTT. It encodes CASSLGGGARGQPQHF.

J is TRBJ2-6 and V is TRBV7-2; D gene ambiguous. The CDR3 covers 13 residues. Looked up from germline, CDR1 is SGHTA and CDR2 is FQGNSA. Deletions cut 5 bases from V and 6 bases from J, with 8 bases between. CDR3 coding DNA: TGTGCCAGCAGCGGGCAGGCGGCCAACGTCCTGACTTTC. This encodes CASSGQAANVLTF.

There are many counts of this clonotype. This chain links TRBV6-6 with TRBJ2-7; D gene uncertain. V was trimmed by 1 base and J by 5 bases, leaving 6 bases between them. The germline CDR1 and CDR2 sequences are MNHNY and SVGAGI (reference sequence). The CDR3 runs 12 residues. CDR3 amino acids: CASSYLWDEQYF. The CDR3 DNA follows: TGTGCCAGCAGTTACTTGTGGGACGAGCAGTACTTC.

This clonotype was recorded a few times. The genes are TRBV12-3 or TRBV12-4 and TRBJ1-1; 7 nucleotides line up with TRBD1. This CDR3 has 14 amino acids. The trim removed 7 bases at V and 5 bases at J, leaving 10 bases unmatched. The CDR3 nucleotides are TGTGCCAGCATCCCGGGACAGCTACGGACTGAAGCTTTCTTT. Its translation: CASIPGQLRTEAFF.

This chain uses TRBV19 with TRBJ2-2; D might be TRBD1 (7 bases). Trimming cost V 8 bases and J 5 bases, with 12 bases left between them. The germline V gene has CDR1 LNHDA and CDR2 SQIVND (reference sequence). This CDR3 comprises 13 residues. The CDR3 protein is CASAQGGTGELFF. Written as DNA, the CDR3 is TGTGCCAGTGCGCAGGGGGGAACCGGGGAGCTGTTTTTT.

This clonotype was recorded a few times. The chain has TRBV4-3 and TRBJ2-7; D is perhaps TRBD1 (6 bases). The CDR3 contains 16 residues. Trimming left V 0 bases short and J 2 bases short, with 14 bases between. From germline, CDR1 is LGHNA and CDR2 YSLEER. DNA of the CDR3: TGCGCCAGCAGCCAAGACTCCCGGACAGCGGCCTACGAGCAGTACTTC. The encoded protein is CASSQDSRTAAYEQYF.

This clonotype appeared many times. This rearrangement joins TRBV10-3 to TRBJ2-3; the D is unclear. The CDR3 contains 15 residues. Germline lookup yields CDR1 ENHRY and CDR2 SYGVKD. With 4 bases removed from V and 7 bases from J, the gap between germline ends came to 18 bases. DNA of the CDR3: TGTGCCATCAGTGTTACTGTTGGGGTAACGAATACGCAGTATTTT. It encodes CAISVTVGVTNTQYF.

V and J are TRBV5-1 and TRBJ1-2, with 8 bases matching TRBD1. Looked up from germline, CDR1 is SGHRS and CDR2 is YFSETQ. The CDR3 contains 14 residues. V lost 4 bases to trimming and J lost 5 bases; unmatched junction nucleotides: 7. DNA for the CDR3: TGCGCCAGCAGCCTACAGGGACAGGATTATGGCTACACCTTC. It encodes CASSLQGQDYGYTF. Filled out from reference TRBV5-1 and TRBJ1-2, the complete variable domain reads KAGVTQTPRYLIKTRGQQVTLSCSPISGHRSVSWYQQTPGQGLQFLFEYFSETQRNKGNFPGRFSGRQFSNSRSEMNVSTLELGDSALYLCASSLQGQDYGYTFGSGTRLTVV.

At least ten counts were recorded for this clonotype. The gene calls are TRBV5-1 and TRBJ2-1, with D maybe TRBD1 (6 bases). CDR1 and CDR2 (germline): SGHRS, YFSETQ. CDR3 length: 15 amino acids. V lost 3 bases to trimming and J lost 8 bases, with 18 bases between them. Written as DNA, the CDR3 is TGCGCCAGCAGCTCAACTTCAGGGGCAGGGTATGAGCAGTTCTTC. Residues: CASSSTSGAGYEQFF. The variable domain in full, completed from reference TRBV5-1 and TRBJ2-1, reads KAGVTQTPRYLIKTRGQQVTLSCSPISGHRSVSWYQQTPGQGLQFLFEYFSETQRNKGNFPGRFSGRQFSNSRSEMNVSTLELGDSALYLCASSSTSGAGYEQFFGPGTRLTVL.

This clonotype was detected a few times. This sequence joins TRBV6-5 and TRBJ2-1; D gene unclear. CDR1 MNHEY and CDR2 SVGAGI come from the germline V gene. V lost 8 bases, J lost 4 bases, and 15 bases lay in between. The CDR3 spans 14 residues. The CDR3 DNA reads as TGTGCCAGCGGTACCTCGGCATCATACAATGAGCAGTTCTTC. It codes for CASGTSASYNEQFF.